A single sample gave rise to the 25 T cell receptor beta chains below, sequenced in a study of T cell responses to AZD1222 COVID-19 vaccine. Libraries were prepared by immunoSEQ multiplex PCR; TCRdb keeps only in-frame clonotypes and omits some of them. The repertoire holds approximately 180,000 clones, around 88% seen once, with roughly 8% in the top ten. The input for sequencing was peripheral blood, taken on day 0 of AZD1222 vaccination. The receptors originated from an adult in good health.

The rearrangement joins TRBV7-2 to TRBJ2-1, with D possibly TRBD2 on 6 matching bases. The V and J ends lost 8 bases and 4 bases respectively, with 18 bases between them. The CDR3 is made up of 15 amino acids. Looked up from germline, CDR1 is SGHTA and CDR2 is FQGNSA. The CDR3 DNA reads TGTGCCAGCTCAAAGCTCGGGGACTCTTACAATGAGCAGTTCTTC. Translation gives CASSKLGDSYNEQFF.

J is TRBJ1-2 and V is TRBV4-1; D is unclear. The V end lost 3 bases, the J end lost 8 bases, and 16 bases lay between the germline ends. Germline-derived CDR1 and CDR2 are MGHRA and YSYEKL. The CDR3 consists of 14 residues. In nucleotides, the CDR3 is TGCGCCAGCAGCCATATACCGGTTTCGCAGGGCTACACCTTC. It encodes CASSHIPVSQGYTF.

The chain links TRBV4-3 to TRBJ1-2; 9 bases agree with TRBD1. The V segment lost 1 base and the J segment 5 bases; nucleotides outside the gene matches: 5. The germline V gene encodes CDR1 LGHNA and CDR2 YSLEER. The CDR3 totals 15 residues. Here the CDR3 DNA reads TGCGCCAGCAGCCAAGCCGGGACAGGGATTTATGGCTACACCTTC. Translation gives CASSQAGTGIYGYTF.

V usage is TRBV5-1 and J usage is TRBJ1-1, with 8 nucleotides matching TRBD1. Germline values: CDR1 SGHRS, CDR2 YFSETQ. The CDR3 consists of 16 residues. With 5 bases clipped from V and 5 bases from J, the junction kept 14 bases outside the gene matches. The CDR3 reads CASSPGGTGVGTEAFF. The CDR3, as DNA: TGCGCCAGCAGTCCCGGGGGGACAGGAGTTGGGACTGAAGCTTTCTTT.

This clone has only one observation. The V gene is TRBV6-5, the J gene TRBJ2-2; D gene uncertain. V lost 8 bases to trimming and J lost 0 bases, with 10 bases between them. Germline V gene lookup returns CDR1 MNHEY and CDR2 SVGAGI. This CDR3 is built from 14 residues. This CDR3 reads CASVALSNTGELFF. The CDR3, as DNA: TGTGCCAGCGTCGCCCTTTCGAACACCGGGGAGCTGTTTTTT.

This clone has only one observation. The chain employs TRBV19 and TRBJ1-4; TRBD1 is a possible D gene (6 bases). The CDR3 consists of 14 residues. In germline, CDR1 is LNHDA, CDR2 SQIVND (reference sequence). V lost 6 bases to trimming and J lost 7 bases, with 15 bases between them. The CDR3 region is CASSGGQVREKLFF. CDR3 nucleotides: TGTGCCAGTAGCGGGGGGCAAGTTCGTGAAAAACTGTTTTTT.

The chain employs TRBV2 and TRBJ1-4, with 11 positions matching TRBD1. Trimming at V came to 4 bases and at J to 8 bases, leaving 6 bases not matched to a gene. Germline CDR1 reads SNHLY; CDR2 reads FYNNEI. The CDR3 spans 15 residues. In nucleotides, the CDR3 is TGTGCCAGCAGTGCGGGACAGGGGGAAGGGGAAAAACTGTTTTTT. This encodes CASSAGQGEGEKLFF.

This clone came up once. The J gene is TRBJ1-6, the V gene TRBV9, with 11 bases matching TRBD1. V lost 3 bases, J lost 7 bases, and 3 bases stayed unmatched. The CDR3 loop spans 15 amino acids. The germline gives CDR1 SGDLS, CDR2 YYNGEE. The DNA of the CDR3 is TGTGCCAGCAGCGCGGGACAGGGGGGGAATTCACCCCTCCACTTT. Translated, it gives CASSAGQGGNSPLHF. Full variable domain (missing parts from reference TRBV9 and TRBJ1-6): DSGVTQTPKHLITATGQRVTLRCSPRSGDLSVYWYQQSLDQGLQFLIQYYNGEERAKGNILERFSAQQFPDLHSELNLSSLELGDSALYFCASSAGQGGNSPLHFGNGTRLTVT.

This chain connects TRBV7-3 to TRBJ1-1; D might be TRBD1 (5 bases). The V gene's germline CDR1 is SGHTA and CDR2 FQGTGA. The CDR3 has 14 residues. The V gene lost 4 bases and the J gene lost 4 bases, with 13 bases spanning the gap. As DNA, the CDR3 is TGTGCCAGCAGCTCGGTGGGACCTCCCACTGAAGCTTTCTTT. Translating it yields CASSSVGPPTEAFF.

This clone was observed once. V is TRBV7-6 and J is TRBJ1-1; D is uncertain. The germline V gene has CDR1 SGHVS and CDR2 FNYEAQ. Trimming took 3 bases from V and 3 from J, leaving 20 bases between them. The CDR3 contains 17 residues. CDR3 sequence: CASSLGQLTLQDTEAFF. The CDR3 DNA reads TGTGCCAGCAGCTTGGGCCAGTTAACACTTCAGGACACTGAAGCTTTCTTT. The full variable domain, its missing parts supplied by reference TRBV7-6 and TRBJ1-1, is GAGVSQSPRYKVTKRGQDVALRCDPISGHVSLYWYRQALGQGPEFLTYFNYEAQQDKSGLPNDRFSAERPEGSISTLTIQRTEQRDSAMYRCASSLGQLTLQDTEAFFGQGTRLTVV.

This chain joins TRBV28 and TRBJ1-5; D possibly corresponds to TRBD1 (5 bases). Germline CDR1 MDHEN, CDR2 SYDVKM. V lost 2 bases and J lost 6, with 11 bases in between. The CDR3 is 14 residues long. CDR3 protein: CASSLRGAGQPQHF. The DNA of the CDR3 is TGTGCCAGCAGTTTAAGAGGGGCGGGTCAGCCCCAGCATTTT. Together with reference TRBV28 and TRBJ1-5, the CDR3 gives the full variable domain: DVKVTQSSRYLVKRTGEKVFLECVQDMDHENMFWYRQDPGLGLRLIYFSYDVKMKEKGDIPEGYSVSREKKERFSLILESASTNQTSMYLCASSLRGAGQPQHFGDGTRLSIL.

This chain links TRBV4-2 with TRBJ2-2; TRBD1 is a possible D gene (7 bases). V was cut by 7 bases and J by 0 bases, with 21 bases left in between. The germline gives CDR1 LGHNA, CDR2 YNFKEQ. This CDR3 is built from 18 residues. The CDR3 nucleotides are TGTGCCAGCACCCCGACAGGGAGGACCCGCGCGAACACCGGGGAGCTGTTTTTT. The encoded protein is CASTPTGRTRANTGELFF.

This rearrangement joins TRBV12-3 or TRBV12-4 to TRBJ2-1; no clear D. The length of the CDR3 is 12 residues. Trimming took 6 bases from V and 5 from J, leaving 8 bases between them. CDR3: CASSPDHNEQFF. In nucleotides, the CDR3 is TGTGCCAGCAGCCCCGACCACAATGAGCAGTTCTTC.

This clone was seen a single time. The CDR3 loop is CASSQTGTGNQPQHF. The CDR3 nucleotides are TGTGCCAGTAGCCAGACCGGGACAGGCAATCAGCCCCAGCATTTT. J is TRBJ1-5 and V is TRBV19; 7 positions match TRBD1. This CDR3 spans 15 amino acids. The germline gives CDR1 LNHDA, CDR2 SQIVND (reference sequence). After removal of 6 bases from V and 2 bases from J, the junction contained 7 bases not matched to a gene.

The rearrangement joins TRBV4-1 to TRBJ1-1; TRBD1 matches 10 bases. The CDR3 is made up of 18 amino acids. V was pared by 0 bases and J by 6 bases, with 13 bases of the junction left unmatched. The germline CDR1 and CDR2 sequences are MGHRA and YSYEKL. This CDR3 reads CASSQDRQGANSIAEAFF. CDR3 coding DNA: TGCGCCAGCAGCCAAGACCGACAGGGGGCGAATAGTATAGCTGAAGCTTTCTTT.

The chain links TRBV2 to TRBJ1-2; unclear D gene. Germline CDR1 SNHLY, CDR2 FYNNEI. This CDR3 is built from 15 residues. Deletions cut 3 bases from V and 4 bases from J, with 15 bases between. The CDR3 loop reads CASSEARAGGYGYTF. DNA for the CDR3: TGTGCCAGCAGTGAGGCCCGGGCTGGTGGCTATGGCTACACCTTC.

As concerns this clone: Sequence at one end of the junction differs from germline and may be a read error. This chain connects TRBV12-3 or TRBV12-4 to TRBJ2-1; no reliable D call. This CDR3 comprises 11 residues. The CDR3 loop is CASSHLGSALF. In nucleotides, the CDR3 is TGTGCCAGCAGCCACCTTGGGTCTGCGCTCTTC.

The chain employs TRBV5-6 and TRBJ2-4; 7 positions match TRBD2. Germline V gives CDR1 SGHDT, CDR2 YYEEEE. The CDR3 length is 18 residues. Losses at the gene ends were 1 base for V and 9 bases for J; bases not matched to a gene: 19. As DNA, the CDR3 is TGTGCCAGCAGCTTGTCAGTTATAGAAGCGGGGCCCGGGAGCATTCAGTACTTC. Translation gives CASSLSVIEAGPGSIQYF. The complete variable domain, with remaining parts taken from reference TRBV5-6 and TRBJ2-4, reads DAGVTQSPTHLIKTRGQQVTLRCSPKSGHDTVSWYQQALGQGPQFIFQYYEEEERQRGNFPDRFSGHQFPNYSSELNVNALLLGDSALYLCASSLSVIEAGPGSIQYFGAGTRLSVL.

The V and J genes are TRBV27 and TRBJ2-5, with 9 bases fitting TRBD2. CDR3 size: 15 residues. CDR1 is MNHEY, CDR2 SMNVEV, per germline (reference sequence). Trimming cost V 8 bases and J 5 bases; bases outside gene matches: 12. CDR3 in DNA: TGTGCCAGCTCCTTAGCGGGGGAGAGGTCGGAGACCCAGTACTTC. It is translated as CASSLAGERSETQYF.

J is TRBJ1-2 and V is TRBV15; D is unclear. The germline CDR1 and CDR2 sequences are LNHNV and YYDKDF (reference sequence). Trimming shortened V by 5 bases and J by 8 bases, and 15 bases separated the two germline ends. CDR3 length equals 13 residues. CDR3: CATSAGLTGGYTF. Written as DNA, the CDR3 is TGTGCCACCAGCGCCGGACTAACGGGGGGCTACACCTTC. The whole variable domain, remainder taken from reference TRBV15 and TRBJ1-2, is DAMVIQNPRYQVTQFGKPVTLSCSQTLNHNVMYWYQQKSSQAPKLLFHYYDKDFNNEADTPDNFQSRRPNTSFCFLDIRSPGLGDTAMYLCATSAGLTGGYTFGSGTRLTVV.

The gene calls are TRBV7-8 and TRBJ1-5; possible D gene TRBD1, 6 bases. Germline V gene sequence: CDR1 SGHVS, CDR2 FQNEAQ. Trimming removed 1 base at V and 0 bases at J, with 10 bases between. This CDR3 spans 16 amino acids. CDR3 loop: CASSLGYRDSNQPQHF. DNA of the CDR3: TGTGCCAGCAGCTTAGGGTACAGGGATAGCAATCAGCCCCAGCATTTT.

The chain employs TRBV28 and TRBJ2-7; D remains ambiguous. Trimming left V 6 bases short and J 3 bases short, with 6 bases between. The CDR3 is 11 residues long. The germline gives CDR1 MDHEN, CDR2 SYDVKM. CDR3 region: CASRLDYEQYF. The CDR3, as DNA: TGTGCCAGCAGACTCGACTACGAGCAGTACTTC.

This chain links TRBV9 with TRBJ2-5; 12 bases agree with TRBD2. Per germline, CDR1 SGDLS and CDR2 YYNGEE. The CDR3 sequence is 16 residues long. V lost 5 bases and J lost 5; bases outside the gene matches: 10. The CDR3 here is CASSKTSGGTFETQYF. The CDR3 bases are TGTGCCAGCAGTAAGACTAGCGGGGGAACGTTTGAGACCCAGTACTTC.

The chain couples TRBV2 to TRBJ2-3; 12 nucleotides match TRBD2. Germline V gene sequence: CDR1 SNHLY, CDR2 FYNNEI. Trimming removed 6 bases from V and 4 bases from J; junction bases left unmatched: 5. The CDR3 is made up of 15 amino acids. The CDR3 region is CASRSSGGAPDTQYF. The CDR3 nucleotides are TGTGCCAGCAGGTCTAGCGGGGGGGCGCCAGATACGCAGTATTTT.

J is TRBJ2-5 and V is TRBV7-2, with D tentatively TRBD2 (6 bases). V was clipped by 5 bases and J by 4 bases, with 17 bases between them. Per germline, CDR1 SGHTA and CDR2 FQGNSA. This CDR3 is 15 amino acids long. The CDR3 region has the DNA TGTGCCAGCAGCCCCCCCCGGCACGGGGGAGAGACCCAGTACTTC. It specifies CASSPPRHGGETQYF.